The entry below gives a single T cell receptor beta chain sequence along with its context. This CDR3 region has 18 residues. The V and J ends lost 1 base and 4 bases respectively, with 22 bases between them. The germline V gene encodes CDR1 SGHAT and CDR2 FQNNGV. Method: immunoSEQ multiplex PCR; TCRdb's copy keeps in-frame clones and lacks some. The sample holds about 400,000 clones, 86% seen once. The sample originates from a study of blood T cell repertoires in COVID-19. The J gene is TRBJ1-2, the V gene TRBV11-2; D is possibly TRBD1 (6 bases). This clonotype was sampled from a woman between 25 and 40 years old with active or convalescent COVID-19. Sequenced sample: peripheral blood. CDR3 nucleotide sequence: TGTGCCAGCAGCTTAGGGGGAAGGGCAAGAGGACAGTTCTATGGCTACACCTTC. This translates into CASSLGGRARGQFYGYTF.